These T cell receptor beta chains were read from a single sample in a study of vaccination effects on CD4 cells after COVID-19. TCRdb keeps only in-frame clones here, not all; method: immunoSEQ multiplex PCR. Of approximately 26,000 clones in the sample, about 77% are singletons; the top ten hold 15% to 20%. The antigens for these receptors are not known. Sequenced here: CD4+ T cells from PBMCs cultured with HCoV-NL63 spike peptides, sampled before COVID-19 vaccination. The origin of the receptors is a human donor who had a prior SARS-CoV-2 infection. Each CDR3 is given with its conserved first and last residue. Size is omitted from some rows. Given values are once, few, many or a class for expanded clones.

J: TRBJ2-3; length: 14; V: TRBV11-2; size: NA; CDR3: CASSFRRNTDTQYF
J: TRBJ1-4; length: 14; V: TRBV6-6; size: few; CDR3: CASSLGGTNEKLFF
J: TRBJ1-2; length: 13; V: TRBV28; size: NA; CDR3: CASSLDWGGGYTF
J: TRBJ2-1; length: 12; V: TRBV5-1; size: NA; CDR3: CASSLEGQILFF
J: TRBJ1-1; length: 15; V: TRBV6-5; size: NA; CDR3: CASSYGTGVATEAFF
J: TRBJ2-1; length: 16; V: TRBV4-2; size: NA; CDR3: CASSQDRGGGRNEQFF
J: TRBJ2-3; length: 14; V: TRBV5-4; size: NA; CDR3: CASSATLGIDTQYF
J: TRBJ2-5; length: 13; V: TRBV10-3; size: NA; CDR3: CAIRGLEEETQYF
J: TRBJ2-3; length: 14; V: TRBV7-9; size: NA; CDR3: CASSSTTSTDTQYF
J: TRBJ2-1; length: 14; V: TRBV14; size: NA; CDR3: CASSPRAREGEQFF
J: TRBJ2-2; length: 13; V: TRBV29-1; size: NA; CDR3: CSALMEGPGELFF
J: TRBJ1-6; length: 14; V: TRBV7-8; size: NA; CDR3: CASSSRTSSLGLHF
J: TRBJ1-2; length: 16; V: TRBV5-1; size: NA; CDR3: CASSPRQGPLLVGYTF
J: TRBJ1-2; length: 14; V: TRBV4-2; size: few; CDR3: CASSQDRTNYGYTF
J: TRBJ2-3; length: 15; V: TRBV5-8; size: NA; CDR3: CASSKGGGSTDTQYF
J: TRBJ2-1; length: 13; V: TRBV6-2/TRBV6-3; size: NA; CDR3: CASSLGSGREQFF
J: TRBJ1-2; length: 12; V: TRBV15; size: few; CDR3: CATSGAGYGYTF
J: TRBJ1-5; length: 15; V: TRBV20-1; size: NA; CDR3: CSASTGLRGNQPQHF
J: TRBJ2-3; length: 17; V: TRBV4-2; size: NA; CDR3: CASSQTSGLDSADTQYF
J: TRBJ1-1; length: 13; V: TRBV12-3/TRBV12-4; size: NA; CDR3: CATLRRGFTEAFF
J: TRBJ2-2; length: 13; V: TRBV2; size: few; CDR3: CASTSTGVGELFF
J: TRBJ1-3; length: 12; V: TRBV16; size: once; CDR3: CASSRSGNTIYF
J: TRBJ1-3; length: 15; V: TRBV4-3; size: NA; CDR3: CASSQVPFSGNTIYF
J: TRBJ2-1; length: 14; V: TRBV7-2; size: NA; CDR3: CASSLSVGNNEQFF
J: TRBJ2-1; length: 14; V: TRBV7-2; size: NA; CDR3: CASSFFGVTIEQFF
J: TRBJ2-1; length: 14; V: TRBV3-1/TRBV3-2; size: NA; CDR3: CASSVRSSYNEQFF
J: TRBJ2-7; length: 17; V: TRBV18; size: NA; CDR3: CASSLKRAGGGTYEQYF
J: TRBJ2-7; length: 14; V: TRBV11-1; size: NA; CDR3: CASTDRQGTYEQYF
J: TRBJ2-3; length: 15; V: TRBV9; size: few; CDR3: CASSVRGGGTDTQYF
J: TRBJ2-7; length: 16; V: TRBV11-3; size: NA; CDR3: CASSLDKRGATHEQYF
J: TRBJ2-5; length: 12; V: TRBV6-2/TRBV6-3; size: NA; CDR3: CASSTLGETQYF
J: TRBJ1-1; length: 15; V: TRBV6-5; size: few; CDR3: CASSYGDRAGTEAFF
J: TRBJ2-7; length: 14; V: TRBV7-2; size: NA; CDR3: CASSLTKREVEQYF
J: TRBJ2-4; length: 15; V: TRBV30; size: NA; CDR3: CAWTHRGHGKNIQYF
J: TRBJ2-3; length: 16; V: TRBV4-2; size: NA; CDR3: CASSRGETLGTDTQYF
J: TRBJ2-3; length: 14; V: TRBV2; size: NA; CDR3: CASSDQGGTDTQYF
J: TRBJ2-7; length: 13; V: TRBV5-8; size: NA; CDR3: CASSLMGAYEQYF
J: TRBJ2-2; length: 14; V: TRBV11-3; size: NA; CDR3: CASSMGLAAGELFF
J: TRBJ2-7; length: 15; V: TRBV5-6; size: NA; CDR3: CASSLEGSGAYEQYF
J: TRBJ1-3; length: 16; V: TRBV11-3; size: NA; CDR3: CASSLDGTPTGNTIYF
J: TRBJ2-7; length: 16; V: TRBV4-3; size: NA; CDR3: CASSQEVVGGTYEQYF
J: TRBJ1-1; length: 13; V: TRBV6-5; size: NA; CDR3: CASRYGMNTEAFF
J: TRBJ2-3; length: 11; V: TRBV6-6; size: NA; CDR3: CASGRGDTQYF
J: TRBJ2-7; length: 15; V: TRBV11-2; size: once; CDR3: CASSLLTSGNYEQYF
J: TRBJ1-6; length: 19; V: TRBV7-4; size: NA; CDR3: CASSIPGQASYSYNSPLHF
J: TRBJ2-2; length: 16; V: TRBV6-5; size: NA; CDR3: CASSYIGRTYTGELFF
J: TRBJ2-2; length: 16; V: TRBV18; size: NA; CDR3: CASSPPVGWNTGELFF
J: TRBJ2-1; length: 13; V: TRBV6-5; size: NA; CDR3: CAITMAGGNEQFF
J: TRBJ2-7; length: 14; V: TRBV3-1/TRBV3-2; size: NA; CDR3: CASSPTASSYEQYF
J: TRBJ2-1; length: 16; V: TRBV6-2/TRBV6-3; size: NA; CDR3: CASSPTLAGGSNEQFF
J: TRBJ2-2; length: 17; V: TRBV19; size: NA; CDR3: CASSDRGLTTNTGELFF
J: TRBJ2-4; length: 19; V: TRBV7-2; size: NA; CDR3: CASSLVGDPTNSAKNIQYF
J: TRBJ1-2; length: 15; V: TRBV11-2; size: NA; CDR3: CASSPREVWAGGYTF
J: TRBJ1-1; length: 12; V: TRBV12-3/TRBV12-4; size: NA; CDR3: CASSLWNTEAFF
J: TRBJ1-5; length: 12; V: TRBV7-2; size: NA; CDR3: CASSLTGQPQHF